These 9 T cell receptor beta chains came from one sample sequenced in a study of blood T cell repertoires in COVID-19. Produced via immunoSEQ multiplex PCR; TCRdb's table is partial and in-frame only. The sample holds some 270,000 clones, approximately 91% seen once. The sequenced material came from PBMCs or T cells enriched from blood (not recorded which). All receptors come from a woman aged 40 to 50 who had recovered from COVID-19.

The V gene is TRBV5-8, the J gene TRBJ1-5; D is ambiguous. Per germline, CDR1 SGHTS and CDR2 YDEGEE. Trimming took 4 bases from V and 0 from J, leaving 8 bases between them. The CDR3 runs to 14 residues. The CDR3 DNA reads TGTGCCAGCAGCATGGACTATAGCAATCAGCCCCAGCATTTT. Protein: CASSMDYSNQPQHF. Together with reference TRBV5-8 and TRBJ1-5, the CDR3 gives the full variable domain: EAGVTQSPTHLIKTRGQQATLRCSPISGHTSVYWYQQALGLGLQFLLWYDEGEERNRGNFPPRFSGRQFPNYSSELNVNALELEDSALYLCASSMDYSNQPQHFGDGTRLSIL.

The chain links TRBV6-4 to TRBJ2-2; 9 bases align to TRBD1. CDR3 length equals 14 residues. Germline V gives CDR1 MRHNA, CDR2 SNTAGT. The V and J ends lost 4 bases and 7 bases, in that order; junction bases with no gene match: 4. The CDR3 loop is CASSGTGESGELFF. In DNA, the CDR3 is TGTGCCAGCAGTGGGACAGGGGAAAGCGGGGAGCTGTTTTTT.

A single count supports this clone. The rearrangement links TRBV7-9 to TRBJ1-2, with a weak D call TRBD1 (5 bases). The CDR3 is made up of 14 amino acids. In germline, CDR1 is SEHNR, CDR2 FQNEAQ (reference sequence). V lost 5 bases to trimming and J lost 8 bases, with 18 bases between them. The CDR3 reads CASSPREGMEGYTF. DNA of the CDR3: TGTGCCAGCAGCCCCAGGGAAGGGATGGAAGGCTACACCTTC.

The rearrangement joins TRBV4-3 to TRBJ2-3; 12 bases map to TRBD2. This CDR3 region has 18 residues. From germline, CDR1 is LGHNA and CDR2 YSLEER. The V gene end was trimmed by 2 bases and the J gene end by 7 bases; junction bases not matched to a gene: 13. Here the CDR3 reads CASSQFSPLAGGPNTQYF. The CDR3 nucleotides are TGCGCCAGCAGCCAATTCTCCCCGCTAGCGGGAGGGCCAAATACGCAGTATTTT.

The chain recombines TRBV5-1 with TRBJ2-2, with 8 positions matching TRBD2. Per the germline V gene, CDR1 is SGHRS and CDR2 is YFSETQ. CDR3 size: 19 residues. The V gene end was trimmed by 4 bases and the J gene end by 4 bases; junction bases not matched to a gene: 18. For the CDR3, the DNA is TGCGCCAGCAGCCTGTTTATAGCGGGATCGAAGAGTTTCACCGGGGAGCTGTTTTTT. It specifies CASSLFIAGSKSFTGELFF. Combining the CDR3 with reference TRBV5-1 and TRBJ2-2 gives the whole variable domain KAGVTQTPRYLIKTRGQQVTLSCSPISGHRSVSWYQQTPGQGLQFLFEYFSETQRNKGNFPGRFSGRQFSNSRSEMNVSTLELGDSALYLCASSLFIAGSKSFTGELFFGEGSRLTVL.

This chain links TRBV27 with TRBJ2-7; TRBD1 aligns across 9 bases. This CDR3 has 18 residues. The junction had 15 bases not matched to a gene; V was cut back by 1 base and J by 5 bases. Germline V lookup: CDR1 MNHEY, CDR2 SMNVEV (reference sequence). CDR3 DNA sequence: TGTGCCAGCAGTTTATGTGTGGCTATGGACAGGGGTGGCGACGAGCAGTACTTC. Residues: CASSLCVAMDRGGDEQYF.

This clone was seen just once. The chain combines TRBV19 with TRBJ1-1; D is uncertain. The CDR3 extends over 13 amino acids. Trimming took off 4 bases at V and 7 bases at J, with 13 bases between the two ends. The germline V gene has CDR1 LNHDA and CDR2 SQIVND (reference sequence). CDR3 bases: TGTGCCAGTAGTACCTCGGGGTCCTATGAAGCTTTCTTT. This encodes CASSTSGSYEAFF.

The V gene is TRBV3-1 (or the pseudogene TRBV3-2), the J gene TRBJ2-3; D not certain. The CDR3 length is 13 residues. V shed 3 bases and J shed 7 bases, with 11 bases lying between them. Germline V gene data show CDR1 as LGHDT and CDR2 as YNNKEL (reference sequence). For the CDR3, the DNA is TGTGCCAGCAGCCAGAGTAGTTCCTATACGCAGTATTTT. The encoded protein is CASSQSSSYTQYF.

The rearrangement joins TRBV29-1 to TRBJ2-5; possibly TRBD2 for D (6 bases). Germline CDR1 reads SQVTM; CDR2 reads ANQGSEA. V lost 5 bases and J 4 bases, leaving 14 bases between the germline ends. This CDR3 contains 13 residues. The chain's CDR3 is CSVKVAGGETQYF. The CDR3 DNA reads TGCAGCGTTAAAGTGGCCGGGGGAGAGACCCAGTACTTC. Looking up the rest from reference TRBV29-1 and TRBJ2-5 gives the full variable domain: SAVISQKPSRDICQRGTSLTIQCQVDSQVTMMFWYRQQPGQSLTLIATANQGSEATYESGFVIDKFPISRPNLTFSTLTVSNMSPEDSSIYLCSVKVAGGETQYFGPGTRLLVL.